Here is one T cell receptor beta chain with its context. Its antigen is undetermined. The sample originates from a study of monozygotic twins with inflammatory bowel disease. Study-level points and caveats: Among IBD patients, TCRbeta diversity (inverse Simpson) was lower than in healthy co-twins. Clonotype sharing was lower in IBD patients than healthy twins, most markedly with disease activity.

The CDR3 loop spans 12 amino acids. Germline V CDR1 and CDR2: SQVTM, ANQGSEA. Eight separate reactions per sample yielded the cDNA. Nested PCRs of around 16 and 10 cycles, two in total, were run on TCRalpha and TCRbeta cDNA. TCRdb reanalyzed the 5' RACE reads, giving one entry per CDR3 protein sequence and no DNA. In all, the sample yields 350,000 to 500,000 distinct CDR3 sequences. The receptor's source is a human donor with ulcerative colitis or Crohn's disease, or a healthy co-twin of an affected twin (not recorded which). The specimen was blood. The V gene is TRBV29-1, the J gene TRBJ2-7; TCRdb picks TRBD1, but there is no DNA to check that call. The CDR3 here is CSVEGEGYEQYF.